What follows is one T cell receptor (beta chain) and its context. What it recognizes is unknown. These data are taken from a study of a mutant IDH1 vaccine in newly diagnosed glioma. About the study: Patients began vaccination 4-6 weeks after radiotherapy alone, or with temozolomide cycles. Previous care, which was radiotherapy, temozolomide, or both, most often involved both. Study findings and constraints: Induction of immune responses by the vaccine occurred in about 95% of patients.

Here immunoSEQ multiplex PCR was the method, and the copy in TCRdb shows in-frame clones only, minus some. The table has some 51,000 clones, over 75% seen once. Time point denoted: week 5, during vaccination. The vaccine gave 300 ug of a 20-mer mutant IDH1 peptide subcutaneously per dose. CDR3 length equals 14 residues. The V and J ends lost 6 bases and 5 bases, in that order; junction bases with no gene match: 6. Germline-derived CDR1 and CDR2 are SNHLY and FYNNEI. This sequence joins TRBV2 and TRBJ1-1; TRBD1 matches at 10 bases. The receptor's source is a woman aged 35 to 49 with glioma. The sequencing used PBMCs, collected from a glioma patient whose treatment included an IDH1 peptide vaccine. CDR3: CASSKRQGATEAFF. CDR3 coding DNA: TGTGCCAGCAGCAAACGACAGGGGGCGACTGAAGCTTTCTTT.